These T cell receptor beta chains were read from a single sample in a study of OX40 agonist ivuxolimab in advanced cancers. TCRdb keeps only in-frame clones here, not all; method: immunoSEQ multiplex PCR. Of about 70,000 clones detected, 70% to 90% appear once; the ten largest clones hold 2.5% to 3%. The specimen comprised CD4+ or CD8+ T cells sorted from blood, sampled in a trial of the OX40 agonist ivuxolimab. All receptors derive from an adult with an advanced solid tumor such as melanoma, head and neck, liver or kidney cancer. Each CDR3 is given with its conserved first and last residue. D genes are given only for firm matches. Size is stated for part of the rows, as once, few or many counts, or as a class when the clone is expanded.

clone size	D gene	V gene	J gene	CDR3 protein	CDR3 DNA
.	.	TRBV30	TRBJ2-7	CAWSRGRVVSYEQYF	TGTGCCTGGAGTCGTGGACGGGTTGTCTCCTACGAGCAGTACTTC
few	.	TRBV6-6	TRBJ2-7	CASSYSGGKYF	TGTGCCAGCAGTTACTCTGGGGGGAAGTACTTC
.	TRBD1	TRBV4-2	TRBJ1-2	CASSLPGTGWGGYTF	TGTGCCAGCAGCCTGCCGGGGACAGGGTGGGGTGGCTACACCTTC
.	TRBD1	TRBV7-8	TRBJ1-2	CASSSRTGTDTNYGYTF	TGTGCCAGCAGCTCACGGACAGGGACGGATACTAACTATGGCTACACCTTC
.	.	TRBV2	TRBJ1-2	CASPGLHYGYTF	TGTGCCAGCCCAGGCTTGCACTATGGCTACACCTTC
once	.	TRBV10-2	TRBJ2-1	CASSDRGLSSYNEQFF	TGCGCCAGCAGTGACCGGGGTCTAAGCTCCTACAATGAGCAGTTCTTC
.	TRBD2	TRBV5-4	TRBJ2-3	CASSPLGGGTDTQYF	TGTGCCAGCAGCCCCCTGGGGGGGGGCACAGATACGCAGTATTTT
few	TRBD2	TRBV6-5	TRBJ2-7	CASRREVAGAYEQYF	TGTGCCAGCAGGCGGGAGGTAGCGGGAGCCTACGAGCAGTACTTC
.	.	TRBV28	TRBJ1-4	CASIERGTNEKLFF	TGTGCCAGCATTGAACGGGGAACTAATGAAAAACTGTTTTTT
.	TRBD1	TRBV5-1	TRBJ1-1	CASRTTGVTEAFF	TGCGCCAGCAGGACGACAGGGGTGACTGAAGCTTTCTTT
once	TRBD1	TRBV11-2	TRBJ1-2	CASSSRGLVDGYTF	TGTGCCAGCAGTTCCAGGGGGCTAGTTGATGGCTACACCTTC
.	.	TRBV5-6	TRBJ1-4	CASSRAATNEKLFF	TGTGCCAGCAGCAGAGCTGCAACTAATGAAAAACTGTTTTTT
.	.	TRBV29-1	TRBJ1-6	CGGQSSYNSPLHF	TGTGGGGGCCAAAGCTCCTATAATTCACCCCTCCACTTT
.	.	TRBV7-9	TRBJ2-1	CASSLAGSRTEQFF	TGTGCCAGCAGCTTAGCGGGGTCGAGGACTGAGCAGTTCTTC
.	.	TRBV5-1	TRBJ2-7	CASSLTRPPGEQYF	TGCGCCAGCAGCTTGACGCGGCCCCCTGGCGAGCAGTACTTC
.	TRBD2	TRBV18	TRBJ2-1	CASSPIAGASGRRRYNEQFF	TGTGCCAGCTCACCAATAGCCGGGGCTAGCGGGAGGCGCCGCTACAATGAGCAGTTCTTC
once	.	TRBV19	TRBJ1-5	CASSIGPTVSNQPQHF	TGTGCCAGTAGTATTGGGCCGACGGTGAGCAATCAGCCCCAGCATTTT
.	TRBD2	TRBV29-1	TRBJ2-1	CSVEGLAGGSSYNEQFF	TGCAGCGTTGAAGGACTAGCGGGAGGGAGCTCCTACAATGAGCAGTTCTTC
.	TRBD2	TRBV27	TRBJ2-5	CASSFLGAGELETQYF	TGTGCCAGCAGTTTTCTCGGGGCGGGAGAGCTAGAGACCCAGTACTTC
few	TRBD2	TRBV7-2	TRBJ2-7	CASSTDWGGSEQYF	TGTGCCAGCAGCACCGACTGGGGGGGTAGCGAGCAGTACTTC
.	.	TRBV28	TRBJ2-1	CASSIGAVGYNEQFF	TGTGCCAGCAGCATCGGGGCAGTAGGGTACAATGAGCAGTTCTTC
.	.	TRBV30	TRBJ1-2	CAWSVRAGTSSGYTF	TGTGCCTGGAGTGTACGGGCAGGGACCTCTTCTGGCTACACCTTC